The clone carrying this T cell receptor (beta chain) was detected a few times. The record originates from a study of blood T cell repertoires in COVID-19. Study details: COVID-19 samples from acute and convalescent phases originated in the United States, Italy and Spain.

Per the study methods: Estimation of nucleated cell counts relied on the amplification of reference gene primers. Clones were sequenced by immunoSEQ multiplex PCR, and TCRdb holds only the in-frame ones, with some missing. That table is the source of V, J and clone size, and D and trimming were worked out from the DNA. Here the sample spans about 150,000 clones, about 80% being singletons. Germline V gene lookup returns CDR1 SEHNR and CDR2 FQNEAQ (reference sequence). This CDR3 is 17 amino acids long. Deletions cut 2 bases from V and 4 bases from J, with 20 bases between. Participants' reported clinical history set cohort assignment.

Sequences were obtained from PBMCs or T cells enriched from blood (not recorded which). The V call is TRBV7-9, the J call TRBJ1-2, with D unresolved. This TCR was recovered from a woman in her 50s who had recovered from COVID-19. The CDR3 nucleotides read TGTGCCAGCAGCTTACTCACTGCGGGCTCCTTGGTCTATGGCTACACCTTC. Translated, it gives CASSLLTAGSLVYGYTF.